These T cell receptor beta chains were read from a single sample in a study of CD8 T cells in Susac syndrome. TCRdb fed the immunoSEQ multiplex PCR reads into MiXCR, producing one record per CDR3 protein. There are 45,000 to 60,000 distinct CDR3 sequences in the sample; almost 95% occur only once, and around 0.4% lies in the top ten. Sequenced input: CD8+ T cells from PBMCs. These TCRs come from a human donor in good health. Each CDR3 is given with its conserved first and last residue. Each record gives: D gene, V gene, clone size, J gene, CDR3 protein, CDR3 DNA. D genes are given only for firm matches. Size tells how often a clone was seen (once, few, many) or the class of an expanded clone, and some rows leave it out.

d_gene: -
v_gene: TRBV19
abundance: -
j_gene: TRBJ1-5
CDR3aa: CASSIRDHNQPQHF
CDR3nt: TGTGCCAGTAGTATTAGGGATCACAATCAGCCCCAGCATTTT

d_gene: -
v_gene: TRBV7-9
abundance: -
j_gene: TRBJ2-2
CDR3aa: CASSTPLRATGELFF
CDR3nt: TGTGCCAGCAGCACTCCTTTGAGGGCGACCGGGGAGCTGTTTTTT

d_gene: TRBD1
v_gene: TRBV27
abundance: -
j_gene: TRBJ2-1
CDR3aa: CASSLDRSYNEQFF
CDR3nt: TGTGCCAGCAGTTTGGACAGGTCTTACAATGAGCAGTTCTTC

d_gene: TRBD1
v_gene: TRBV24-1
abundance: -
j_gene: TRBJ2-1
CDR3aa: CATSDPTGTEQFF
CDR3nt: TGTGCCACCAGTGATCCGACAGGGACTGAGCAGTTCTTC

d_gene: TRBD1
v_gene: TRBV6-5
abundance: -
j_gene: TRBJ2-3
CDR3aa: CASSYSVTGGTDTQYF
CDR3nt: TGTGCCAGCAGTTACTCAGTGACAGGGGGAACAGATACGCAGTATTTT

d_gene: TRBD1
v_gene: TRBV7-9
abundance: -
j_gene: TRBJ2-7
CDR3aa: CATSLGQGGYEQYF
CDR3nt: TGTGCCACCTCGCTAGGACAGGGTGGTTACGAGCAGTACTTC

d_gene: TRBD1
v_gene: TRBV29-1
abundance: -
j_gene: TRBJ1-2
CDR3aa: CSVGSSRQGLYGYTF
CDR3nt: TGCAGCGTGGGATCATCGAGACAGGGGTTATATGGCTACACCTTC

d_gene: -
v_gene: TRBV27
abundance: -
j_gene: TRBJ2-2
CDR3aa: CASSSRPRNTGELFF
CDR3nt: TGTGCCAGCAGTTCAAGGCCCAGAAACACCGGGGAGCTGTTTTTT

d_gene: -
v_gene: TRBV4-1
abundance: -
j_gene: TRBJ2-7
CDR3aa: CASSPRPTGRYEQYF
CDR3nt: TGCGCCAGCAGCCCTCGTCCGACAGGGAGGTACGAGCAGTACTTC

d_gene: -
v_gene: TRBV5-1
abundance: -
j_gene: TRBJ2-1
CDR3aa: CASSPATGAEQFF
CDR3nt: TGCGCCAGCAGCCCCGCTACAGGCGCTGAGCAGTTCTTC

d_gene: TRBD2
v_gene: TRBV7-9
abundance: -
j_gene: TRBJ2-7
CDR3aa: CASSPGPTSARGYEQYF
CDR3nt: TGTGCCAGCAGCCCCGGACCGACTAGCGCGAGAGGCTACGAGCAGTACTTC

d_gene: TRBD2
v_gene: TRBV3-1
abundance: once
j_gene: TRBJ2-1
CDR3aa: CASSPRGLAGVYEQFF
CDR3nt: TGTGCCAGCAGCCCCCGGGGACTAGCGGGAGTGTATGAGCAGTTCTTC

d_gene: -
v_gene: TRBV5-4
abundance: once
j_gene: TRBJ2-1
CDR3aa: CASSGMAGSGNEQFF
CDR3nt: TGTGCCAGCAGCGGGATGGCGGGGTCTGGCAATGAGCAGTTCTTC

d_gene: TRBD1
v_gene: TRBV4-3
abundance: -
j_gene: TRBJ2-6
CDR3aa: CASTRQGDSGANVLTF
CDR3nt: TGCGCCAGCACCCGACAGGGGGACTCTGGGGCCAACGTCCTGACTTTC

d_gene: TRBD2
v_gene: TRBV6-4
abundance: -
j_gene: TRBJ2-1
CDR3aa: CASSDSSLAGEEQFF
CDR3nt: TGTGCCAGCAGTGACTCGAGCCTAGCGGGAGAAGAGCAGTTCTTC

d_gene: TRBD1
v_gene: TRBV24-1
abundance: -
j_gene: TRBJ2-1
CDR3aa: CATSEGSAGQGRSNEQFF
CDR3nt: TGTGCCACCAGTGAAGGGTCGGCCGGACAGGGGAGGAGTAATGAGCAGTTCTTC

d_gene: -
v_gene: TRBV18
abundance: once
j_gene: TRBJ2-7
CDR3aa: CASESRGSYEQYF
CDR3nt: TGTGCCAGCGAAAGTAGGGGATCCTACGAGCAGTACTTC

d_gene: -
v_gene: TRBV5-6
abundance: -
j_gene: TRBJ2-5
CDR3aa: CASTQAGAGATEETQYF
CDR3nt: TGTGCCAGCACCCAGGCCGGGGCAGGGGCTACCGAAGAGACCCAGTACTTC

d_gene: TRBD2
v_gene: TRBV6-1
abundance: -
j_gene: TRBJ2-7
CDR3aa: CASSVTSGSPYEQYF
CDR3nt: TGTGCCAGCAGTGTTACTAGCGGGAGTCCCTACGAGCAGTACTTC

d_gene: -
v_gene: TRBV12-3/TRBV12-4
abundance: -
j_gene: TRBJ1-1
CDR3aa: CASSLSGLDTEAFF
CDR3nt: TGTGCCAGCAGTTTATCAGGGTTAGACACTGAAGCTTTCTTT

d_gene: TRBD2
v_gene: TRBV6-1
abundance: -
j_gene: TRBJ2-1
CDR3aa: CASSEGLLAGAEQFF
CDR3nt: TGTGCCAGCAGTGAAGGTCTACTAGCGGGAGCTGAGCAGTTCTTC

d_gene: -
v_gene: TRBV6-5
abundance: once
j_gene: TRBJ2-2
CDR3aa: CASSYSRRGANTGELFF
CDR3nt: TGTGCCAGCAGTTACTCGAGGCGCGGAGCGAACACCGGGGAGCTGTTTTTT

d_gene: -
v_gene: TRBV13
abundance: once
j_gene: TRBJ2-7
CDR3aa: CASRKYGGAYEQYF
CDR3nt: TGTGCCAGCAGGAAGTACGGCGGGGCCTACGAGCAGTACTTC

d_gene: -
v_gene: TRBV7-6
abundance: once
j_gene: TRBJ2-1
CDR3aa: CASSLNGGDEQFF
CDR3nt: TGTGCCAGCAGCTTAAACGGAGGAGATGAGCAGTTCTTC

d_gene: -
v_gene: TRBV7-9
abundance: -
j_gene: TRBJ1-4
CDR3aa: CASSLQRQGLNEKLFF
CDR3nt: TGTGCCAGCAGCTTGCAGAGACAAGGGCTGAATGAAAAACTGTTTTTT

d_gene: TRBD1
v_gene: TRBV29-1
abundance: once
j_gene: TRBJ1-2
CDR3aa: CSVGQGPNYGYTF
CDR3nt: TGCAGCGTTGGACAGGGGCCTAACTATGGCTACACCTTC

d_gene: -
v_gene: TRBV2
abundance: once
j_gene: TRBJ2-1
CDR3aa: CASRGNEQFF
CDR3nt: TGTGCCAGCAGGGGAAATGAGCAGTTCTTC

d_gene: -
v_gene: TRBV5-6
abundance: -
j_gene: TRBJ2-1
CDR3aa: CASSLDRRTYNEQFF
CDR3nt: TGTGCCAGCAGCTTGGACAGGCGAACCTACAATGAGCAGTTCTTC

d_gene: -
v_gene: TRBV11-2
abundance: -
j_gene: TRBJ1-1
CDR3aa: CASSTGPTGEAFF
CDR3nt: TGTGCCAGCAGCACGGGCCCGACGGGTGAAGCTTTCTTT

d_gene: -
v_gene: TRBV12-3/TRBV12-4
abundance: -
j_gene: TRBJ2-5
CDR3aa: CASSNMGTQYF
CDR3nt: TGTGCCAGCAGTAATATGGGGACCCAGTACTTC

d_gene: -
v_gene: TRBV2
abundance: -
j_gene: TRBJ1-2
CDR3aa: CASSEAVGLHYGYTF
CDR3nt: TGTGCCAGCAGTGAAGCCGTGGGGTTACACTATGGCTACACCTTC

d_gene: TRBD1
v_gene: TRBV4-1
abundance: -
j_gene: TRBJ2-7
CDR3aa: CASSPGQGSDEQYF
CDR3nt: TGCGCCAGCAGCCCGGGACAGGGATCCGACGAGCAGTACTTC

d_gene: -
v_gene: TRBV18
abundance: -
j_gene: TRBJ1-1
CDR3aa: CASSLSGDTEAFF
CDR3nt: TGTGCCAGCTCACTATCAGGGGACACTGAAGCTTTCTTT

d_gene: -
v_gene: TRBV5-1
abundance: -
j_gene: TRBJ2-5
CDR3aa: CASSYEGGSQETQYF
CDR3nt: TGCGCCAGCAGCTATGAGGGCGGCTCACAAGAGACCCAGTACTTC

d_gene: -
v_gene: TRBV2
abundance: -
j_gene: TRBJ2-7
CDR3aa: CASDQGGTSYEQYF
CDR3nt: TGTGCCAGTGACCAGGGGGGTACCTCCTACGAGCAGTACTTC

d_gene: TRBD2
v_gene: TRBV29-1
abundance: -
j_gene: TRBJ2-7
CDR3aa: CSVEDSGRAYEQYF
CDR3nt: TGCAGCGTTGAGGATAGCGGGAGGGCGTACGAGCAGTACTTC

d_gene: -
v_gene: TRBV12-5
abundance: -
j_gene: TRBJ2-3
CDR3aa: CASAAGRTDTQYF
CDR3nt: TGTGCTAGTGCGGCGGGAAGGACAGATACGCAGTATTTT

d_gene: TRBD2
v_gene: TRBV14
abundance: -
j_gene: TRBJ2-1
CDR3aa: CASSQENGTRPYNEQFF
CDR3nt: TGTGCCAGCAGCCAAGAGAACGGGACTAGACCCTACAATGAGCAGTTCTTC

d_gene: -
v_gene: TRBV7-9
abundance: once
j_gene: TRBJ2-3
CDR3aa: CASRPPLGGDTQYF
CDR3nt: TGTGCCAGCAGACCGCCCTTAGGGGGAGATACGCAGTATTTT

d_gene: -
v_gene: TRBV14
abundance: -
j_gene: TRBJ1-2
CDR3aa: CASSLSAGGGYGYTF
CDR3nt: TGTGCCAGCAGCCTTTCGGCCGGGGGCGGCTATGGCTACACCTTC

d_gene: TRBD2
v_gene: TRBV7-9
abundance: -
j_gene: TRBJ2-1
CDR3aa: CASSTPPGRADLDEQFF
CDR3nt: TGTGCCAGCAGCACCCCTCCCGGGAGGGCCGACTTGGATGAGCAGTTCTTC

d_gene: -
v_gene: TRBV7-9
abundance: once
j_gene: TRBJ2-3
CDR3aa: CASSSTGVGYMTDTQYF
CDR3nt: TGTGCCAGCAGCTCCACCGGCGTTGGCTACATGACAGATACGCAGTATTTT

d_gene: -
v_gene: TRBV27
abundance: -
j_gene: TRBJ2-7
CDR3aa: CASSMTQELDEQYF
CDR3nt: TGTGCCAGCAGTATGACCCAGGAACTCGACGAGCAGTACTTC

d_gene: TRBD2
v_gene: TRBV20-1
abundance: -
j_gene: TRBJ2-7
CDR3aa: CSAPREDSYEQYF
CDR3nt: TGCAGTGCTCCCCGGGAGGACTCGTACGAGCAGTACTTC

d_gene: TRBD2
v_gene: TRBV19
abundance: -
j_gene: TRBJ2-7
CDR3aa: CASSMIAGYSYEQYF
CDR3nt: TGTGCCAGTAGTATGATAGCGGGGTACTCCTACGAGCAGTACTTC